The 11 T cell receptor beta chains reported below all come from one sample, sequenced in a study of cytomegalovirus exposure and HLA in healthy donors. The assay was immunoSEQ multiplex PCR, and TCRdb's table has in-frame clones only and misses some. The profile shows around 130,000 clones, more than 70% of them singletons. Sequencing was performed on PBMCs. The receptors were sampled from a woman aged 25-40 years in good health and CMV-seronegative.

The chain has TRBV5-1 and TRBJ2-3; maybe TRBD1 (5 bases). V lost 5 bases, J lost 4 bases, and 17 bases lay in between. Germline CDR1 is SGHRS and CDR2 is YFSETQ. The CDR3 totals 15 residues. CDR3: CASSWIGEPADTQYF. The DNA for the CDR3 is TGCGCCAGCAGTTGGATAGGGGAACCAGCAGATACGCAGTATTTT.

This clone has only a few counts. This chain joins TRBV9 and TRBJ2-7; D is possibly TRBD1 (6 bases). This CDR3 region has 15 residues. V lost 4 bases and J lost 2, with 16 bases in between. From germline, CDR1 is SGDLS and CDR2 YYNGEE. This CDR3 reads CASSPRDTSAYEQYF. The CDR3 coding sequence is TGTGCCAGCAGCCCCCGGGACACATCAGCCTACGAGCAGTACTTC.

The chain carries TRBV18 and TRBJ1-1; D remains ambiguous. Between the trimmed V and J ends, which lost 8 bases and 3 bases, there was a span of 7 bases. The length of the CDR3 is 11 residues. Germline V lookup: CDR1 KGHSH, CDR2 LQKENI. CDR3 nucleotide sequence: TGTGCCAGCGCCCGGGACACTGAAGCTTTCTTT. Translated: CASARDTEAFF.

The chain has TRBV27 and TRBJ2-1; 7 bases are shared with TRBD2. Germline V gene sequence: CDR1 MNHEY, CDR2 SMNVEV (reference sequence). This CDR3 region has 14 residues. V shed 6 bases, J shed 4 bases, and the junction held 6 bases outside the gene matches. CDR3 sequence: CASRPGGKYNEQFF. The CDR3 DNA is TGTGCCAGCAGACCGGGGGGTAAATACAATGAGCAGTTCTTC.

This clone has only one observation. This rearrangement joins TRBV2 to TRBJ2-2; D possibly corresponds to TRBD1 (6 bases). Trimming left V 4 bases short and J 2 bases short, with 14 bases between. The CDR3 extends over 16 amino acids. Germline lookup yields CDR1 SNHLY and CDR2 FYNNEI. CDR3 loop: CASSGVRGLNTGELFF. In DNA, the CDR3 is TGTGCCAGCAGTGGGGTCAGGGGATTAAACACCGGGGAGCTGTTTTTT.

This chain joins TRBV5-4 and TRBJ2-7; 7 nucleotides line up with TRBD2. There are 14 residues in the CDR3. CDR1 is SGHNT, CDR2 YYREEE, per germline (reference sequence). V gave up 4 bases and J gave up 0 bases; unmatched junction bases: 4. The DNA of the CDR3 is TGTGCCAGCAGCGGCGGGGGAAGCTCCTACGAGCAGTACTTC. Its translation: CASSGGGSSYEQYF.

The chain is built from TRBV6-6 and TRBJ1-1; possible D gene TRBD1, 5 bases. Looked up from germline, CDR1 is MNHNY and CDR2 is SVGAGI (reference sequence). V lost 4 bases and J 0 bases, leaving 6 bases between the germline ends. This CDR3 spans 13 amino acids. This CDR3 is CASSSGLNTEAFF. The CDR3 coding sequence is TGTGCCAGCAGTTCAGGGTTGAACACTGAAGCTTTCTTT.

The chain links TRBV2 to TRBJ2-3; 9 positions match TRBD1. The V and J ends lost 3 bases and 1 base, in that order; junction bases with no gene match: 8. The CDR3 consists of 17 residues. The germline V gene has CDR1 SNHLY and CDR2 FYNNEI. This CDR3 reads CASSETRTGGGTDTQYF. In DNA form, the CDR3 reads TGTGCCAGCAGTGAGACCCGTACAGGGGGCGGCACAGATACGCAGTATTTT.

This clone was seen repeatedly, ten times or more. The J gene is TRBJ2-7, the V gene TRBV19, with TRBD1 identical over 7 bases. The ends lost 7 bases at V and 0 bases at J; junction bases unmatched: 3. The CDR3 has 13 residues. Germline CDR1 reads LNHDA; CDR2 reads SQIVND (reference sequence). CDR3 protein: CASTGDSSYEQYF. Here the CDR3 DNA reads TGTGCCAGTACCGGGGACAGCTCCTACGAGCAGTACTTC.

The CDR3 is CASSEAQSRDRGELFF. DNA of the CDR3: TGTGCCAGCAGTGAAGCCCAGTCCCGGGACAGGGGTGAACTGTTTTTT. The J gene is TRBJ1-4, the V gene TRBV6-1, with TRBD1 matching 10 bases. The CDR3 covers 16 residues. The germline V gene encodes CDR1 MNHNS and CDR2 SASEGT. The V gene end was trimmed by 0 bases and the J gene end by 12 bases; junction bases not matched to a gene: 10.

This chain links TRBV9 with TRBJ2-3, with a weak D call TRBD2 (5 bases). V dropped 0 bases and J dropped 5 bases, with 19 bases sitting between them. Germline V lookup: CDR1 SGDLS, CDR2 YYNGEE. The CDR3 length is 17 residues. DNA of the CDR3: TGTGCCAGCAGCGTAGCTACGGCTAGCAATCCCAGAGATACGCAGTATTTT. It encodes CASSVATASNPRDTQYF.